A selection of T cell receptor beta chains follows, all from one sample in a study of blood T cells in healthy people across ages. TCRdb re-called the 5' RACE reads with MiXCR, one entry per CDR3 protein. This table holds some 700,000 distinct CDR3 sequences, approximately 21% found once. Specimen: blood. These receptors all stem from a man in his sixties or seventies in good health. CDR3s include the opening cysteine and the closing phenylalanine or tryptophan. The D gene is left open where the match is weak. Clone size, where shown, is once, few, many, or a class for clones that have expanded.

D gene: TRBD1; V gene: TRBV5-1; CDR3 length: 13; J gene: TRBJ2-7; clone size: -; CDR3 protein: CASSTLGQGEQYF; CDR3 DNA: TGCGCCAGCAGCACCCTCGGACAGGGTGAGCAGTACTTC
D gene: TRBD1; V gene: TRBV28; CDR3 length: 13; J gene: TRBJ1-1; clone size: -; CDR3 protein: CASKTGIVPEAFF; CDR3 DNA: TGTGCCAGCAAGACAGGGATAGTACCTGAAGCTTTCTTT
D gene: -; V gene: TRBV4-1; CDR3 length: 12; J gene: TRBJ2-5; clone size: few; CDR3 protein: CASSRGGPEKYF; CDR3 DNA: TGCGCCAGCAGCCGAGGAGGACCTGAAAAGTACTTC
D gene: TRBD1; V gene: TRBV2; CDR3 length: 15; J gene: TRBJ2-5; clone size: -; CDR3 protein: CASSVYGTGPKTQYF; CDR3 DNA: TGTGCCAGCAGTGTATATGGGACAGGTCCCAAGACCCAGTACTTC
D gene: -; V gene: TRBV4-1; CDR3 length: 16; J gene: TRBJ2-3; clone size: -; CDR3 protein: CASSPRPGALTDTQYF; CDR3 DNA: TGCGCCAGCAGCCCCCGCCCAGGAGCATTAACAGATACGCAGTATTTT
D gene: -; V gene: TRBV9; CDR3 length: 14; J gene: TRBJ1-1; clone size: -; CDR3 protein: CASSVMTADTEAFF; CDR3 DNA: TGTGCCAGCAGCGTTATGACAGCGGACACTGAAGCTTTCTTT
D gene: TRBD2; V gene: TRBV11-2; CDR3 length: 16; J gene: TRBJ2-3; clone size: -; CDR3 protein: CANSLKLAIGTDTQYF; CDR3 DNA: TGTGCCAACAGCTTAAAACTAGCGATAGGCACAGATACGCAGTATTTT
D gene: -; V gene: TRBV20-1; CDR3 length: 12; J gene: TRBJ2-1; clone size: few; CDR3 protein: CSATTYRGEQFF; CDR3 DNA: TGCAGTGCTACGACGTACCGTGGGGAGCAGTTCTTC
D gene: TRBD1; V gene: TRBV4-2; CDR3 length: 16; J gene: TRBJ1-1; clone size: few; CDR3 protein: CASSPPSGQVNTEAFF; CDR3 DNA: TGTGCCAGCAGCCCCCCGAGCGGACAGGTGAACACTGAAGCTTTCTTT
D gene: -; V gene: TRBV12-3/TRBV12-4; CDR3 length: 14; J gene: TRBJ2-7; clone size: -; CDR3 protein: CASSLGRASYEQYF; CDR3 DNA: TGTGCCAGCAGTTTGGGCAGGGCTTCCTACGAGCAGTACTTC
D gene: -; V gene: TRBV7-9; CDR3 length: 13; J gene: TRBJ1-2; clone size: -; CDR3 protein: CASTKTANYGYTF; CDR3 DNA: TGTGCCAGCACCAAGACAGCTAACTATGGCTACACCTTC
D gene: TRBD2; V gene: TRBV27; CDR3 length: 15; J gene: TRBJ2-6; clone size: few; CDR3 protein: CASRGGVSGANVLTF; CDR3 DNA: TGTGCCAGCAGGGGGGGGGTATCTGGGGCCAACGTCCTGACTTTC
D gene: -; V gene: TRBV20-1; CDR3 length: 12; J gene: TRBJ1-5; clone size: -; CDR3 protein: CSAREIGQPQHF; CDR3 DNA: TGCAGTGCTAGAGAGATAGGGCAGCCCCAGCATTTT
D gene: -; V gene: TRBV12-3/TRBV12-4; CDR3 length: 15; J gene: TRBJ1-6; clone size: -; CDR3 protein: CASSFRGAYNSPLHF; CDR3 DNA: TGTGCCAGCAGTTTTAGGGGAGCCTATAATTCACCCCTCCACTTT
D gene: -; V gene: TRBV18; CDR3 length: 14; J gene: TRBJ2-5; clone size: -; CDR3 protein: CASSPSAGAETQYF; CDR3 DNA: TGTGCCAGCTCACCATCCGCGGGTGCGGAGACCCAGTACTTC
D gene: -; V gene: TRBV6-5; CDR3 length: 12; J gene: TRBJ2-2; clone size: few; CDR3 protein: CASNSQSGELFF; CDR3 DNA: TGTGCCAGCAATAGTCAATCCGGGGAGCTGTTTTTT
D gene: TRBD1; V gene: TRBV12-3/TRBV12-4; CDR3 length: 15; J gene: TRBJ1-5; clone size: -; CDR3 protein: CASSIQGAANQPQHF; CDR3 DNA: TGTGCCAGCAGCATCCAGGGGGCAGCCAATCAGCCCCAGCATTTT
D gene: -; V gene: TRBV7-2; CDR3 length: 16; J gene: TRBJ2-2; clone size: -; CDR3 protein: CASSTKNRADTGELFF; CDR3 DNA: TGTGCCAGCAGCACCAAAAACAGGGCGGACACCGGGGAGCTGTTTTTT
D gene: -; V gene: TRBV15; CDR3 length: 17; J gene: TRBJ2-2; clone size: few; CDR3 protein: CATSRALDSPDTGELFF; CDR3 DNA: TGTGCCACCAGCAGAGCCTTGGACAGTCCGGACACCGGGGAGCTGTTTTTT
D gene: TRBD2; V gene: TRBV7-9; CDR3 length: 17; J gene: TRBJ2-3; clone size: few; CDR3 protein: CASSLGSAGGLKDTQYF; CDR3 DNA: TGTGCCAGCAGCTTAGGTTCCGCGGGAGGCCTCAAGGATACGCAGTATTTT
D gene: TRBD2; V gene: TRBV20-1; CDR3 length: 16; J gene: TRBJ2-5; clone size: -; CDR3 protein: CSARRLAGGDQETQYF; CDR3 DNA: TGCAGTGCGCGAAGACTAGCGGGGGGTGATCAAGAGACCCAGTACTTC
D gene: -; V gene: TRBV7-2; CDR3 length: 17; J gene: TRBJ1-3; clone size: -; CDR3 protein: CASSFVGGTEVGNTIYF; CDR3 DNA: TGTGCCAGCAGCTTCGTGGGAGGCACTGAGGTGGGAAACACCATATATTTT
D gene: -; V gene: TRBV20-1; CDR3 length: 12; J gene: TRBJ1-2; clone size: -; CDR3 protein: CSVEQSYFGYTF; CDR3 DNA: TGCAGTGTCGAACAGAGTTACTTTGGCTACACCTTC
D gene: TRBD2; V gene: TRBV6-5; CDR3 length: 14; J gene: TRBJ2-5; clone size: -; CDR3 protein: CASTASGLQETQYF; CDR3 DNA: TGTGCCAGCACGGCTAGCGGGCTCCAAGAGACCCAGTACTTC
D gene: -; V gene: TRBV6-1; CDR3 length: 16; J gene: TRBJ1-6; clone size: -; CDR3 protein: CASSAGRANYNSPLHF; CDR3 DNA: TGTGCCAGCAGTGCAGGACGGGCTAACTATAATTCACCCCTCCACTTT
D gene: -; V gene: TRBV5-5; CDR3 length: 13; J gene: TRBJ2-5; clone size: -; CDR3 protein: CASSRNTQETQYF; CDR3 DNA: TGTGCCAGCAGCCGAAATACTCAAGAGACCCAGTACTTC
D gene: TRBD1; V gene: TRBV7-8; CDR3 length: 13; J gene: TRBJ2-3; clone size: few; CDR3 protein: CAIDRGDTGTQYF; CDR3 DNA: TGTGCCATTGACAGGGGGGACACAGGTACGCAGTATTTT
D gene: -; V gene: TRBV3-1; CDR3 length: 13; J gene: TRBJ2-1; clone size: few; CDR3 protein: CASRVAQGNEQFF; CDR3 DNA: TGTGCCAGCAGAGTTGCTCAGGGCAATGAGCAGTTCTTC
D gene: TRBD2; V gene: TRBV19; CDR3 length: 17; J gene: TRBJ2-5; clone size: few; CDR3 protein: CASRPIRASGGQETQYF; CDR3 DNA: TGTGCCAGTAGACCGATCCGGGCTAGCGGGGGACAAGAGACCCAGTACTTC
D gene: -; V gene: TRBV5-1; CDR3 length: 15; J gene: TRBJ2-1; clone size: few; CDR3 protein: CASSLGSRVGNEQFF; CDR3 DNA: TGCGCCAGCAGCTTGGGGTCCCGGGTTGGCAATGAGCAGTTCTTC
D gene: -; V gene: TRBV2; CDR3 length: 15; J gene: TRBJ2-3; clone size: few; CDR3 protein: CASKPGTSSTDTQYF; CDR3 DNA: TGTGCCAGCAAGCCCGGGACTTCTAGCACAGATACGCAGTATTTT
D gene: TRBD1; V gene: TRBV5-1; CDR3 length: 21; J gene: TRBJ2-1; clone size: -; CDR3 protein: CASSQIIPGQGRGSSYNEQFF; CDR3 DNA: TGCGCCAGCAGCCAGATTATACCGGGACAGGGGAGGGGAAGCTCCTACAATGAGCAGTTCTTC
D gene: TRBD2; V gene: TRBV27; CDR3 length: 14; J gene: TRBJ2-1; clone size: -; CDR3 protein: CAAAGGSSYNEQFF; CDR3 DNA: TGTGCCGCAGCGGGGGGAAGCTCCTACAATGAGCAGTTCTTC
D gene: -; V gene: TRBV6-5; CDR3 length: 14; J gene: TRBJ1-2; clone size: -; CDR3 protein: CASSPRTGLGGYTF; CDR3 DNA: TGTGCCAGCAGCCCAAGGACGGGCCTAGGAGGCTACACCTTC
D gene: TRBD2; V gene: TRBV12-3/TRBV12-4; CDR3 length: 16; J gene: TRBJ2-3; clone size: -; CDR3 protein: CASRGLAGGSTDTQYF; CDR3 DNA: TGTGCCAGCAGAGGACTAGCGGGGGGGAGCACAGATACGCAGTATTTT
D gene: TRBD2; V gene: TRBV11-2; CDR3 length: 15; J gene: TRBJ2-3; clone size: -; CDR3 protein: CASSLLAGVWDTQYF; CDR3 DNA: TGTGCCAGCAGCTTACTAGCGGGAGTTTGGGATACGCAGTATTTT
D gene: -; V gene: TRBV7-2; CDR3 length: 14; J gene: TRBJ1-2; clone size: once; CDR3 protein: CASSIAPGGYGYTF; CDR3 DNA: TGTGCCAGCAGCATCGCGCCGGGGGGCTATGGCTACACCTTC
D gene: TRBD1; V gene: TRBV5-1; CDR3 length: 17; J gene: TRBJ1-5; clone size: -; CDR3 protein: CARSLGSEGQGNQPQHF; CDR3 DNA: TGCGCCAGAAGCTTGGGGTCCGAGGGACAGGGAAATCAGCCCCAGCATTTT
D gene: -; V gene: TRBV6-5; CDR3 length: 15; J gene: TRBJ1-2; clone size: few; CDR3 protein: CASSTDRVIGYGYTF; CDR3 DNA: TGTGCCAGCAGTACGGACCGGGTCATAGGATATGGCTACACCTTC
D gene: -; V gene: TRBV6-2/TRBV6-3; CDR3 length: 14; J gene: TRBJ2-7; clone size: few; CDR3 protein: CASSYGPKAYEQYF; CDR3 DNA: TGTGCCAGCAGTTACGGACCGAAAGCGTACGAGCAGTACTTC
D gene: TRBD2; V gene: TRBV20-1; CDR3 length: 18; J gene: TRBJ2-2; clone size: -; CDR3 protein: CSARDGTSGPVNTGELFF; CDR3 DNA: TGCAGTGCTAGAGACGGGACTAGCGGCCCCGTTAACACCGGGGAGCTGTTTTTT
D gene: -; V gene: TRBV27; CDR3 length: 14; J gene: TRBJ1-2; clone size: -; CDR3 protein: CASSSVPTDYGYTF; CDR3 DNA: TGTGCCAGCAGTTCCGTCCCGACAGACTATGGCTACACCTTC
D gene: -; V gene: TRBV10-3; CDR3 length: 14; J gene: TRBJ2-3; clone size: -; CDR3 protein: CAISGGLSTDTQYF; CDR3 DNA: TGTGCCATCAGTGGGGGATTGAGCACAGATACGCAGTATTTT
D gene: TRBD2; V gene: TRBV3-1; CDR3 length: 15; J gene: TRBJ2-3; clone size: -; CDR3 protein: CASSFRTSGRDTQYF; CDR3 DNA: TGTGCCAGCAGCTTTCGGACTAGCGGGCGGGATACGCAGTATTTT
D gene: -; V gene: TRBV2; CDR3 length: 14; J gene: TRBJ2-5; clone size: -; CDR3 protein: CASSEDVVRETQYF; CDR3 DNA: TGTGCCAGCAGTGAAGATGTAGTCAGGGAGACCCAGTACTTC
D gene: TRBD2; V gene: TRBV18; CDR3 length: 15; J gene: TRBJ2-3; clone size: few; CDR3 protein: CASSPGRASTDTQYF; CDR3 DNA: TGTGCCAGCTCACCGGGGAGGGCTAGCACAGATACGCAGTATTTT
D gene: -; V gene: TRBV4-3; CDR3 length: 16; J gene: TRBJ1-6; clone size: -; CDR3 protein: CASSQERTANNSPLHF; CDR3 DNA: TGCGCCAGCAGCCAAGAACGTACAGCGAATAATTCACCCCTCCACTTT
D gene: TRBD2; V gene: TRBV12-3/TRBV12-4; CDR3 length: 16; J gene: TRBJ2-1; clone size: few; CDR3 protein: CASSLHASGAYNEQFF; CDR3 DNA: TGTGCCAGCAGTTTACACGCCAGCGGGGCCTACAATGAGCAGTTCTTC
D gene: -; V gene: TRBV29-1; CDR3 length: 13; J gene: TRBJ2-1; clone size: -; CDR3 protein: CAYMKRAYNEQFF; CDR3 DNA: TGCGCCTATATGAAGCGGGCCTACAATGAGCAGTTCTTC
D gene: TRBD1; V gene: TRBV28; CDR3 length: 14; J gene: TRBJ1-1; clone size: -; CDR3 protein: CASSRTGTGTEAFF; CDR3 DNA: TGTGCCAGCAGCAGGACAGGAACGGGTACTGAAGCTTTCTTT
D gene: -; V gene: TRBV28; CDR3 length: 15; J gene: TRBJ1-1; clone size: -; CDR3 protein: CASSIPSPGFTEAFF; CDR3 DNA: TGTGCCAGCAGCATTCCCTCGCCGGGGTTCACTGAAGCTTTCTTT
D gene: -; V gene: TRBV29-1; CDR3 length: 13; J gene: TRBJ1-1; clone size: -; CDR3 protein: CSVGWGDALGAFF; CDR3 DNA: TGCAGCGTTGGGTGGGGGGACGCCCTGGGAGCTTTCTTT
D gene: -; V gene: TRBV28; CDR3 length: 13; J gene: TRBJ2-1; clone size: few; CDR3 protein: CASSSTGYNEQFF; CDR3 DNA: TGTGCCAGCAGTTCTACAGGGTACAATGAGCAGTTCTTC
D gene: -; V gene: TRBV2; CDR3 length: 13; J gene: TRBJ2-5; clone size: -; CDR3 protein: CASRVGRQETQYF; CDR3 DNA: TGTGCCAGCAGAGTAGGCCGCCAAGAGACCCAGTACTTC
D gene: TRBD2; V gene: TRBV20-1; CDR3 length: 13; J gene: TRBJ2-7; clone size: -; CDR3 protein: CSRHSSGEGEQYF; CDR3 DNA: TGCAGTCGTCACTCTAGCGGGGAGGGGGAGCAGTACTTC
D gene: -; V gene: TRBV4-1; CDR3 length: 14; J gene: TRBJ2-4; clone size: few; CDR3 protein: CASSQGVGIYIQYF; CDR3 DNA: TGCGCCAGCAGCCAAGGGGTGGGGATTTACATTCAGTACTTC
D gene: -; V gene: TRBV5-1; CDR3 length: 17; J gene: TRBJ2-1; clone size: few; CDR3 protein: CASSPAAGTQTYNEQFF; CDR3 DNA: TGCGCCAGCAGCCCCGCCGCCGGGACTCAAACCTACAATGAGCAGTTCTTC
D gene: -; V gene: TRBV7-8; CDR3 length: 14; J gene: TRBJ1-3; clone size: -; CDR3 protein: CASSLAQSVNTIYF; CDR3 DNA: TGTGCCAGCAGCTTAGCTCAGTCCGTAAACACCATATATTTT
D gene: -; V gene: TRBV29-1; CDR3 length: 17; J gene: TRBJ2-4; clone size: few; CDR3 protein: CSVSVFTGTIAKNIQYF; CDR3 DNA: TGCAGCGTGAGCGTATTCACAGGGACAATAGCCAAAAACATTCAGTACTTC
D gene: -; V gene: TRBV10-3; CDR3 length: 12; J gene: TRBJ1-4; clone size: few; CDR3 protein: CAISDGGPKVFF; CDR3 DNA: TGTGCCATCAGTGATGGAGGCCCCAAGGTGTTTTTT